This T cell receptor beta chain was captured in a study of spatial heterogeneity in lung cancer. One entry per CDR3 protein results from TCRdb running MiXCR on the 5' RACE reads. Seen here are approximately 7,700 distinct CDR3 sequences, approximately 9.7% observed once, and the top ten hold around 24%. This clonotype occurred many times. Sample time point: sample taken at primary tumor resection. Whole RNA from tumor, nontumor lung or frozen PBMC was sequenced unsorted. The germline gives CDR1 SGHVS, CDR2 FQNEAQ. The CDR3 is made up of 16 amino acids. Trimming removed 0 bases at V and 1 base at J, with 9 bases between.

The receptor comes from a male donor with early-stage non-small cell lung cancer. The chain is built from TRBV7-8 and TRBJ2-2, with no clear D. The sequencing used normal lung tissue next to the tumor, collected at surgery. The CDR3 coding sequence is TGTGCCAGCAGCTTAGCCGCTTTCGGGAACACCGGGGAGCTGTTTTTT. Translating gives CASSLAAFGNTGELFF.